Listed below are T cell receptor beta chains from one sample, sequenced in a study of blood T cells in healthy people across ages. Via MiXCR, TCRdb re-called the 5' RACE reads, giving one row per CDR3 protein. The sample holds about 1,500,000 distinct CDR3 sequences, 28% seen once. Sequences were obtained from blood. Source of these receptors: a woman aged 25-40 years in good health. CDR3s include the opening cysteine and the closing phenylalanine or tryptophan. Fields, in order: V gene, J gene, clone size, D gene, CDR3 protein, CDR3 DNA. The D gene is left open where the match is weak. The listing skips clone size in some rows; elsewhere it reads once, few, many or a size class.

TRBV5-1,TRBJ2-7,many,-,CASSPQSTGSSYEQYF,TGCGCCAGCAGCCCCCAGAGCACAGGGAGCTCCTACGAGCAGTACTTC
TRBV9,TRBJ2-1,-,TRBD2,CASSAGTSGTNEQFF,TGTGCCAGCAGCGCCGGGACTAGCGGGACGAATGAGCAGTTCTTC
TRBV9,TRBJ2-7,once,-,CASSVGQNNEQYF,TGTGCCAGCAGCGTAGGACAGAATAACGAGCAGTACTTC
TRBV5-1,TRBJ2-1,-,-,CASSLVGKTTYEQFF,TGCGCCAGCAGCTTGGTAGGGAAGACTACCTACGAGCAGTTCTTC
TRBV29-1,TRBJ2-3,few,-,CSSTQQVADTQYF,TGCAGCTCTACTCAACAGGTGGCAGATACGCAGTATTTT
TRBV27,TRBJ1-3,few,-,CASSAQGSGNTIYF,TGTGCCAGCAGTGCGCAGGGTTCTGGAAACACCATATATTTT
TRBV7-6,TRBJ2-3,few,-,CASSPGRPRTDTQYF,TGTGCCAGCAGCCCAGGGCGGCCTCGCACAGATACGCAGTATTTT
TRBV24-1,TRBJ2-3,-,-,CATSDFADSSNTQYF,TGTGCCACCAGTGATTTTGCGGACTCGTCAAATACGCAGTATTTT
TRBV6-2/TRBV6-3,TRBJ1-2,-,-,CASSYPGLASYGYTF,TGTGCCAGCAGTTACCCGGGACTGGCGAGCTATGGCTACACCTTC
TRBV2,TRBJ1-5,-,-,CATTLDSNQPQHF,TGTGCCACCACCTTGGACAGCAATCAGCCCCAGCATTTT
TRBV6-5,TRBJ1-3,few,-,CASSKVSGNTIYF,TGTGCCAGTTCGAAGGTCTCTGGAAACACCATATATTTT
TRBV12-3/TRBV12-4,TRBJ1-2,few,-,CAGSFGAFYGYTF,TGTGCCGGCAGTTTCGGGGCCTTCTATGGCTACACCTTC
TRBV5-1,TRBJ2-7,-,-,CASSINSYEQYF,TGCGCCAGCAGCATAAACAGCTACGAGCAGTACTTC
TRBV7-2,TRBJ1-3,-,-,CASSSATASSGNTIYF,TGTGCCAGCAGCTCTGCGACAGCTAGCTCTGGAAACACCATATATTTT
TRBV12-3/TRBV12-4,TRBJ2-3,-,-,CASSSMPRTRRTDTQYF,TGTGCCAGCAGTTCTATGCCTCGGACTCGGCGCACAGATACGCAGTATTTT
TRBV12-3/TRBV12-4,TRBJ1-2,many,-,CASSLAVRSGYTF,TGTGCCAGCAGTTTAGCCGTCAGGTCTGGCTACACCTTC
TRBV6-6,TRBJ1-1,many,-,CASRRGGRLTEAFF,TGTGCCAGCAGGAGGGGGGGGCGGCTGACTGAAGCTTTCTTT
TRBV5-6,TRBJ2-4,-,TRBD1,CASSLGGQLAKNIQYF,TGTGCCAGCAGCTTAGGGGGACAGTTAGCCAAAAACATTCAGTACTTC
TRBV10-3,TRBJ2-1,-,-,CAISGGGGADEQFF,TGTGCCATCAGTGGAGGAGGGGGGGCCGATGAGCAGTTCTTC
TRBV7-8,TRBJ2-7,many,-,CASSLPPGQSYEQYF,TGTGCCAGCAGTCTTCCCCCCGGACAGTCCTACGAGCAGTACTTC
TRBV20-1,TRBJ2-3,-,-,CSVKGRGSTDTQYF,TGCAGTGTCAAGGGGCGGGGTAGCACAGATACGCAGTATTTT
TRBV2,TRBJ2-7,few,TRBD2,CASKRGSTYEQYF,TGTGCCTCCAAGCGGGGGTCTACCTACGAGCAGTACTTC
TRBV14,TRBJ2-6,-,-,CAGSQDGTSGANVLTF,TGTGCCGGCAGCCAAGACGGAACCTCTGGGGCCAACGTCCTGACTTTC
TRBV15,TRBJ2-1,many,-,CATSREVDEQFF,TGTGCCACCAGCAGAGAAGTCGATGAGCAGTTCTTC
TRBV20-1,TRBJ2-3,-,-,CSCGSPSTDTQYF,TGCAGTTGTGGGAGCCCTAGCACAGATACGCAGTATTTT
TRBV5-1,TRBJ2-1,-,-,CASRAGPNNEQFF,TGCGCCAGCCGAGCGGGCCCCAACAATGAGCAGTTCTTC
TRBV29-1,TRBJ1-2,-,-,CSARSGSDYGYTF,TGCAGCGCTCGATCCGGGAGCGACTATGGCTACACCTTC
TRBV9,TRBJ2-1,few,TRBD2,CASSVRGGGPNEQFF,TGTGCCAGCAGCGTGCGCGGGGGGGGGCCCAATGAGCAGTTCTTC
TRBV6-1,TRBJ1-4,-,-,CASTQREELFF,TGTGCCAGCACTCAGCGTGAAGAACTGTTTTTT
TRBV5-1,TRBJ1-2,many,TRBD1,CANSTDRGYNYGYTF,TGCGCCAACAGCACGGACAGGGGGTATAACTATGGCTACACCTTC
TRBV5-1,TRBJ2-3,-,TRBD2,CASSSGTSGTPSTDTQYF,TGCGCCAGCAGCTCGGGGACTAGCGGTACCCCTAGCACAGATACGCAGTATTTT
TRBV12-3/TRBV12-4,TRBJ2-1,-,-,CASSFRRRSGEQFF,TGTGCCAGCAGCTTCCGGCGGAGATCGGGTGAGCAGTTCTTC
TRBV29-1,TRBJ2-7,-,-,CSVAGTGQYF,TGCAGCGTTGCCGGAACAGGGCAGTACTTC
TRBV15,TRBJ1-1,many,TRBD1,CATSRALLGQGNTEAFF,TGTGCCACCAGCAGAGCCCTACTCGGACAGGGGAACACTGAAGCTTTCTTT
TRBV7-3,TRBJ2-7,-,TRBD1,CASSLKGAPYKQYF,TGTGCCAGCAGCTTAAAGGGGGCGCCTTACAAGCAGTACTTC
TRBV12-3/TRBV12-4,TRBJ2-1,many,-,CASSLGVGNNEQFF,TGTGCCAGCAGTTTAGGCGTGGGTAACAATGAGCAGTTCTTC
TRBV2,TRBJ2-7,many,-,CASSVVRDNEQYF,TGTGCCAGCAGTGTTGTCAGGGACAACGAGCAGTACTTC
TRBV29-1,TRBJ2-7,-,TRBD1,CSVGQGACEQYF,TGCAGCGTTGGACAGGGCGCCTGCGAGCAGTACTTC
TRBV20-1,TRBJ2-5,-,-,CSANPSEAPGETQYF,TGCAGTGCTAATCCTAGCGAGGCCCCAGGGGAGACCCAGTACTTC
TRBV20-1,TRBJ1-1,-,-,CSAISWQGLDTEAFF,TGCAGTGCTATTTCGTGGCAGGGGTTGGACACTGAAGCTTTCTTT
TRBV29-1,TRBJ1-2,-,TRBD1,CSAKGQGSWMNYGYTF,TGCAGCGCTAAAGGACAGGGAAGTTGGATGAACTATGGCTACACCTTC
TRBV4-1,TRBJ2-5,few,TRBD2,CASSLKKTLAGSEDETQYF,TGCGCCAGCAGCCTAAAGAAGACTTTAGCGGGTTCCGAGGATGAGACCCAGTACTTC
TRBV18,TRBJ2-2,once,-,CASSPFYNTGELFF,TGTGCCAGCTCACCATTTTATAACACCGGGGAGCTGTTTTTT
TRBV3-1,TRBJ2-6,-,-,CASRRKGTGANVLTF,TGTGCCAGCCGACGTAAGGGTACTGGGGCCAACGTCCTGACTTTC
TRBV20-1,TRBJ1-1,few,TRBD1,CSAVQGAGTEAFF,TGCAGTGCTGTACAGGGGGCTGGCACTGAAGCTTTCTTT
TRBV14,TRBJ1-2,few,TRBD1,CASSQGVPQGFIGGYTF,TGTGCCAGCAGCCAAGGAGTCCCACAGGGGTTCATAGGTGGCTACACCTTC
TRBV7-9,TRBJ2-1,-,-,CASSLVGAGRKFF,TGTGCCAGCAGCTTAGTAGGGGCAGGGCGGAAGTTCTTC
TRBV12-3/TRBV12-4,TRBJ2-3,few,TRBD2,CASSTGTSGGADTQYF,TGTGCCAGCAGTACCGGGACTAGCGGGGGGGCAGATACGCAGTATTTT
TRBV6-2/TRBV6-3,TRBJ2-7,-,TRBD2,CASHRAGGYEQYF,TGTGCCAGCCACCGAGCGGGAGGCTACGAGCAGTACTTC
TRBV6-6,TRBJ1-4,few,-,CASSYGRKLFF,TGTGCCAGCAGTTACGGCCGAAAACTGTTTTTT
TRBV20-1,TRBJ1-2,-,-,CSARGQEFRGIGGYTF,TGCAGTGCTAGAGGACAGGAATTTCGGGGGATAGGCGGCTACACCTTC
TRBV29-1,TRBJ2-5,many,-,CSVEEDRGETQYF,TGCAGCGTTGAAGAAGATAGGGGGGAGACCCAGTACTTC
TRBV10-3,TRBJ2-7,many,-,CAISESQDEQYF,TGTGCCATCAGTGAGTCGCAAGACGAGCAGTACTTC
TRBV12-3/TRBV12-4,TRBJ1-5,-,-,CASTEYSNRPQHF,TGTGCCAGCACAGAGTATAGCAATCGGCCCCAGCATTTT
TRBV9,TRBJ2-6,many,-,CASSVEAGELNVLTF,TGTGCCAGCAGCGTAGAGGCAGGGGAGCTCAACGTCCTGACTTTC
TRBV7-2,TRBJ2-6,few,-,CASSLDGGPGANVLTF,TGTGCCAGCAGCTTAGATGGGGGGCCTGGGGCCAACGTCCTGACTTTC
TRBV12-3/TRBV12-4,TRBJ1-1,once,TRBD1,CASSSTGRNTEAFF,TGTGCCAGCAGTTCGACAGGGCGGAACACTGAAGCTTTCTTT
TRBV5-6,TRBJ2-5,few,TRBD2,CASSPLSPGLAALAMKTQYF,TGTGCCAGCAGCCCCCTCAGTCCGGGACTAGCGGCACTAGCGATGAAGACCCAGTACTTC
TRBV4-2,TRBJ2-4,few,-,CASSPRGQNINIQYF,TGTGCCAGCAGCCCCCGGGGGCAGAACATAAACATTCAGTACTTC
TRBV24-1,TRBJ2-3,-,TRBD1,CATSDFASQGQGVTDTQYF,TGTGCCACCAGTGATTTCGCATCACAGGGACAGGGTGTCACAGATACGCAGTATTTT